A selection of T cell receptor beta chains follows, all from one sample in a study of Tregs in tolerant kidney transplant recipients. Measured with immunoSEQ multiplex PCR; TCRdb has only the in-frame clones, and not every one. The table has 60,000 to 65,000 clones, 98% seen once. Sample: Tregs from blood, taken before the transplant. These receptors were collected from a human donor who received a combined kidney and bone marrow transplant. Both conserved end residues are part of each CDR3. D genes are given only for firm matches. Rows give clone size only sometimes, using once, few, many, or a class for an expanded clone.

J gene: TRBJ2-2
V gene: TRBV6-6
D gene: TRBD1
clone size: .
CDR3 protein: CASSPGQGFTGELFF
CDR3 DNA: TGTGCCAGCAGTCCCGGACAGGGGTTTACCGGGGAGCTGTTTTTT

J gene: TRBJ1-5
V gene: TRBV4-3
D gene: .
clone size: .
CDR3 protein: CASSQAGYQPQHF
CDR3 DNA: TGCGCCAGCAGCCAAGCCGGGTATCAGCCCCAGCATTTT

J gene: TRBJ1-5
V gene: TRBV29-1
D gene: TRBD1
clone size: .
CDR3 protein: CSVSAGTGGFNQPQHF
CDR3 DNA: TGCAGCGTATCGGCCGGGACAGGGGGCTTCAATCAGCCCCAGCATTTT

J gene: TRBJ2-2
V gene: TRBV7-9
D gene: TRBD1
clone size: .
CDR3 protein: CASSPTGVLNTGELFF
CDR3 DNA: TGTGCCAGCAGCCCGACAGGGGTCCTGAACACCGGGGAGCTGTTTTTT

J gene: TRBJ1-4
V gene: TRBV19
D gene: .
clone size: .
CDR3 protein: CASSTRGINEKLFF
CDR3 DNA: TGTGCCAGTAGCACCCGGGGGATTAATGAAAAACTGTTTTTT

J gene: TRBJ2-4
V gene: TRBV2
D gene: .
clone size: .
CDR3 protein: CASSVDSKNIQYF
CDR3 DNA: TGTGCCTCCAGCGTAGACAGTAAAAACATTCAGTACTTC

J gene: TRBJ1-4
V gene: TRBV7-2
D gene: .
clone size: .
CDR3 protein: CASSFSGAGTNEKLFF
CDR3 DNA: TGTGCCAGCAGCTTCAGCGGGGCCGGGACTAATGAAAAACTGTTTTTT

J gene: TRBJ2-1
V gene: TRBV19
D gene: TRBD2
clone size: .
CDR3 protein: CASRIAGDSYNEQFF
CDR3 DNA: TGTGCCAGTAGGATAGCGGGGGATTCCTACAATGAGCAGTTCTTC

J gene: TRBJ2-3
V gene: TRBV7-9
D gene: .
clone size: .
CDR3 protein: CASSFDWLTDTQYF
CDR3 DNA: TGTGCCAGCAGCTTTGACTGGCTCACAGATACGCAGTATTTT

J gene: TRBJ1-1
V gene: TRBV25-1
D gene: .
clone size: .
CDR3 protein: CASSITGFTEAFF
CDR3 DNA: TGTGCCAGCAGTATTACAGGGTTCACTGAAGCTTTCTTT

J gene: TRBJ1-1
V gene: TRBV30
D gene: .
clone size: .
CDR3 protein: CAWSVPHRVENTEAFF
CDR3 DNA: TGTGCCTGGAGTGTACCCCACAGGGTCGAGAACACTGAAGCTTTCTTT

J gene: TRBJ1-6
V gene: TRBV13
D gene: .
clone size: .
CDR3 protein: CASSLLEGVGLGSPLHF
CDR3 DNA: TGTGCCAGCAGCTTACTAGAAGGAGTGGGTTTAGGTTCACCCCTCCACTTT

J gene: TRBJ2-7
V gene: TRBV4-1
D gene: TRBD1
clone size: .
CDR3 protein: CASSQDPGGWEQYF
CDR3 DNA: TGCGCCAGCAGCCAAGATCCAGGGGGCTGGGAGCAGTACTTC

J gene: TRBJ2-1
V gene: TRBV4-2
D gene: TRBD1
clone size: .
CDR3 protein: CASSQDLTRGRVDEQFF
CDR3 DNA: TGTGCCAGCAGCCAAGACCTAACCAGGGGGCGCGTCGATGAGCAGTTCTTC

J gene: TRBJ1-2
V gene: TRBV30
D gene: TRBD1
clone size: .
CDR3 protein: CAWRRERTGWDGYTF
CDR3 DNA: TGTGCCTGGAGGCGGGAGAGGACAGGGTGGGATGGCTACACCTTC

J gene: TRBJ1-6
V gene: TRBV19
D gene: TRBD1
clone size: .
CDR3 protein: CATRGFNSPLHF
CDR3 DNA: TGTGCCACCAGGGGGTTCAATTCACCCCTCCACTTT

J gene: TRBJ2-1
V gene: TRBV9
D gene: TRBD2
clone size: .
CDR3 protein: CASSAIAGGYNEQFF
CDR3 DNA: TGTGCCAGCAGCGCCATAGCGGGAGGCTACAATGAGCAGTTCTTC

J gene: TRBJ2-5
V gene: TRBV6-5
D gene: .
clone size: .
CDR3 protein: CASSYSGLRGTQYF
CDR3 DNA: TGTGCCAGCAGTTACTCGGGTCTTAGAGGGACCCAGTACTTC

J gene: TRBJ2-1
V gene: TRBV4-1
D gene: .
clone size: .
CDR3 protein: CASSQMGQVQFF
CDR3 DNA: TGCGCCAGCAGCCAGATGGGGCAGGTGCAGTTCTTC

J gene: TRBJ2-3
V gene: TRBV4-1
D gene: TRBD2
clone size: .
CDR3 protein: CASSRRLAQSTDTQYF
CDR3 DNA: TGCGCCAGCAGCCGGCGACTAGCGCAAAGCACAGATACGCAGTATTTT

J gene: TRBJ2-7
V gene: TRBV7-2
D gene: .
clone size: .
CDR3 protein: CASSLVMVQGYEQYF
CDR3 DNA: TGTGCCAGCAGCTTAGTGATGGTCCAGGGGTACGAGCAGTACTTC

J gene: TRBJ2-3
V gene: TRBV19
D gene: TRBD1
clone size: .
CDR3 protein: CASSRQGQTDTQYF
CDR3 DNA: TGTGCCAGTAGCAGACAGGGACAAACAGATACGCAGTATTTT

J gene: TRBJ1-2
V gene: TRBV5-6
D gene: TRBD1
clone size: .
CDR3 protein: CASSLRWTGGFGYTF
CDR3 DNA: TGTGCCAGCAGCTTGCGATGGACAGGGGGTTTTGGCTACACCTTC

J gene: TRBJ1-2
V gene: TRBV4-1
D gene: TRBD1
clone size: .
CDR3 protein: CASSQVPGQPNYGYTF
CDR3 DNA: TGCGCCAGCAGCCAGGTTCCGGGACAGCCGAACTATGGCTACACCTTC

J gene: TRBJ2-3
V gene: TRBV4-3
D gene: .
clone size: .
CDR3 protein: CASSPEGLPRTDTQYF
CDR3 DNA: TGCGCCAGCAGCCCCGAGGGACTCCCCCGCACAGATACGCAGTATTTT

J gene: TRBJ1-1
V gene: TRBV5-1
D gene: TRBD1
clone size: .
CDR3 protein: CASSRGVQGAGNTEAFF
CDR3 DNA: TGCGCCAGCAGTAGGGGCGTTCAGGGGGCTGGTAACACTGAAGCTTTCTTT

J gene: TRBJ2-1
V gene: TRBV19
D gene: .
clone size: .
CDR3 protein: CASSTSDRRYNEQFF
CDR3 DNA: TGTGCCAGTAGTACCTCCGACAGGCGATACAATGAGCAGTTCTTC

J gene: TRBJ1-6
V gene: TRBV5-5
D gene: TRBD1
clone size: .
CDR3 protein: CASSSMGQGSSPLHF
CDR3 DNA: TGTGCCAGCAGCTCAATGGGACAGGGTTCTTCACCCCTCCACTTT

J gene: TRBJ2-3
V gene: TRBV7-2
D gene: .
clone size: .
CDR3 protein: CASRKTGTSTDTQYF
CDR3 DNA: TGTGCCAGCAGGAAGACAGGGACTAGCACAGATACGCAGTATTTT

J gene: TRBJ2-3
V gene: TRBV5-1
D gene: .
clone size: once
CDR3 protein: CASSLGLVDTQYF
CDR3 DNA: TGCGCCAGCAGCTTGGGGTTAGTGGATACGCAGTATTTT

J gene: TRBJ1-4
V gene: TRBV28
D gene: .
clone size: once
CDR3 protein: CASSSIEGWSEKLFF
CDR3 DNA: TGTGCCAGCAGTTCAATCGAGGGATGGAGTGAAAAACTGTTTTTT

J gene: TRBJ1-1
V gene: TRBV28
D gene: TRBD1
clone size: .
CDR3 protein: CASSPFRTGPNTEAFF
CDR3 DNA: TGTGCCAGCAGCCCCTTTAGGACAGGGCCGAACACTGAAGCTTTCTTT

J gene: TRBJ1-2
V gene: TRBV2
D gene: TRBD1
clone size: .
CDR3 protein: CASRDRGQGYGYTF
CDR3 DNA: TGTGCCAGCAGGGACAGGGGGCAAGGGTATGGCTACACCTTC

J gene: TRBJ1-5
V gene: TRBV5-6
D gene: TRBD1
clone size: .
CDR3 protein: CASSTRTGGSSQPQHF
CDR3 DNA: TGTGCCAGCAGCACCCGGACAGGTGGTTCATCTCAGCCCCAGCATTTT

J gene: TRBJ1-1
V gene: TRBV30
D gene: .
clone size: .
CDR3 protein: CAWSKGHNTEAFF
CDR3 DNA: TGTGCCTGGAGTAAAGGACATAACACTGAAGCTTTCTTT

J gene: TRBJ2-1
V gene: TRBV5-1
D gene: TRBD1
clone size: .
CDR3 protein: CASSQTGQGQFF
CDR3 DNA: TGCGCCAGCAGCCAGACTGGACAGGGACAGTTCTTC

J gene: TRBJ2-1
V gene: TRBV11-3
D gene: TRBD2
clone size: .
CDR3 protein: CASSAQRGSYNEQFF
CDR3 DNA: TGTGCCAGCAGCGCCCAGCGGGGCTCCTACAATGAGCAGTTCTTC

J gene: TRBJ1-6
V gene: TRBV7-3
D gene: .
clone size: .
CDR3 protein: CASSLVSDNSPLHF
CDR3 DNA: TGTGCCAGCAGCTTAGTGTCCGATAATTCACCCCTCCACTTT

J gene: TRBJ1-1
V gene: TRBV29-1
D gene: .
clone size: .
CDR3 protein: CSVEQGGNTEAFF
CDR3 DNA: TGCAGCGTGGAACAGGGTGGGAACACTGAAGCTTTCTTT

J gene: TRBJ1-3
V gene: TRBV5-1
D gene: .
clone size: .
CDR3 protein: CASTPLAGSTGNTIYF
CDR3 DNA: TGCGCCAGCACCCCTTTAGCGGGGTCCACTGGAAACACCATATATTTT

J gene: TRBJ2-4
V gene: TRBV11-3
D gene: .
clone size: .
CDR3 protein: CASSPPGVINIQYF
CDR3 DNA: TGTGCCAGCAGCCCGCCGGGAGTAATAAACATTCAGTACTTC